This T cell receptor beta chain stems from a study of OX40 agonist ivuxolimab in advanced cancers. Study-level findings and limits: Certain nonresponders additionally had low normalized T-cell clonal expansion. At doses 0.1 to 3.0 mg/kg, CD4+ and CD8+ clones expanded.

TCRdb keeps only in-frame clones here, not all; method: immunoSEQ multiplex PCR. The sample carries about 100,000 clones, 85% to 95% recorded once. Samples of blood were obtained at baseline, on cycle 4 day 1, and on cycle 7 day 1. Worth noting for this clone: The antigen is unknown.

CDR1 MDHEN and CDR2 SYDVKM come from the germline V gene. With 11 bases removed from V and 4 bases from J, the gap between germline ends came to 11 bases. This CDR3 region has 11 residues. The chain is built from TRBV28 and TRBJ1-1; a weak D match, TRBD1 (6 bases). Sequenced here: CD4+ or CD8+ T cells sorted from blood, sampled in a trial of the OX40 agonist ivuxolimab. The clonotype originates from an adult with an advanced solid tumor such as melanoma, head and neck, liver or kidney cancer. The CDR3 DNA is TGTGCCTCTAAAGGGGGCACTGAAGCTTTCTTT. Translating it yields CASKGGTEAFF.